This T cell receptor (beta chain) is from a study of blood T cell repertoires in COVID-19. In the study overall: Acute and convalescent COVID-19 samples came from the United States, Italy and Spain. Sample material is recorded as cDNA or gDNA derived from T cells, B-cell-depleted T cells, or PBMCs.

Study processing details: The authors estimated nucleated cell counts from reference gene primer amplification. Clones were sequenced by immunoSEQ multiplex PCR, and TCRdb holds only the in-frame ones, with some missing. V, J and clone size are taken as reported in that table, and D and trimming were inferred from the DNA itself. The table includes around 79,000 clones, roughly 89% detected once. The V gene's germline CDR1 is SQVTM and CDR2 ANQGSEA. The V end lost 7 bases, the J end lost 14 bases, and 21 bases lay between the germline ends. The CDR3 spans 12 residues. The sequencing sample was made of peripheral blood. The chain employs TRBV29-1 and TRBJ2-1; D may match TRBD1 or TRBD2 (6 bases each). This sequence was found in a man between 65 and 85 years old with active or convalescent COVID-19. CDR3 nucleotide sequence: TGCAGCGGGGGACTGGACAGTGCTCCTAAGTTCTTC. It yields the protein CSGGLDSAPKFF.